This TCR beta chain was sequenced during a study of T cell changes during pregnancy in multiple sclerosis. Generated by immunoSEQ multiplex PCR, the TCRdb table keeps only in-frame clones and is missing some. The sample contains fewer than 55,000 clones, approximately 92% of which appear only once. The V end was cut by 6 bases, the J end by 3 bases, with 14 bases between. CDR1 SNHLY and CDR2 FYNNEI come from the germline V gene. The CDR3 is 14 amino acids. The sequence was obtained from a female donor with multiple sclerosis, enrolled in a pregnancy study. Material: peripheral blood. The V and J genes are TRBV2 and TRBJ1-1; D remains unclear. For the CDR3, the DNA is TGTGCCAGCAGGTCGGACGGGTCCTACACTGAAGCTTTCTTT. Translation: CASRSDGSYTEAFF. Full variable domain (missing parts from reference TRBV2 and TRBJ1-1): EPEVTQTPSHQVTQMGQEVILRCVPISNHLYFYWYRQILGQKVEFLVSFYNNEISEKSEIFDDQFSVERPDGSNFTLKIRSTKLEDSAMYFCASRSDGSYTEAFFGQGTRLTVV.